This TCR beta chain was recovered during a study of CD8 T cells in Susac syndrome. Background on the study: Patients with Susac syndrome had blood drawn and were at that point therapy-naive, on corticosteroids, or on intravenous immunoglobulin alone.

V was pared by 4 bases and J by 7 bases, with 5 bases of the junction left unmatched. The germline V gene has CDR1 ENHRY and CDR2 SYGVKD. The CDR3 is made up of 15 amino acids. Comment on this clonotype: Its cognate antigen is unknown.

Random hexamers served to reverse transcribe roughly 0.45 to 1 ug RNA. Using its own MiXCR run on the immunoSEQ multiplex PCR reads, TCRdb lists one record per CDR3 protein. Of 150,000 to 200,000 distinct CDR3 sequences in the sample, more than 85% are singletons; the top ten hold 0.085% to 0.1%. General study points: Clonal expansion was not seen in any Susac syndrome CD4+ T cell repertoire.

Sequencing used CD4+ T cells from PBMCs. The sequence derives from a human donor with Susac syndrome. The chain couples TRBV10-3 to TRBJ1-4; 11 bases match TRBD1. Written as DNA, the CDR3 is TGTGCCATCAGTGGGACCGGGACAGGGGGTGAAAAACTGTTTTTT. This sequence encodes CAISGTGTGGEKLFF.